Each of the 29 T cell receptor beta chains below was sequenced from the same sample in a study of T-cell reconstitution after alpha-beta-depleted transplantation in children. Unique molecular identifiers tagged the TCRbeta library. TCRdb used MiXCR to reprocess the PCR reads, holding one entry per CDR3 protein. The sample contains 300,000 to 400,000 distinct CDR3 sequences, 13% of which appear only once. Specimen: PBMCs, collected from the stem cell graft. These receptors originate from a human donor who donated a stem cell graft to a child with Fanconi anemia.

In its sample, this clonotype was seen a few times. This sequence joins TRBV2 and TRBJ1-6, with no clear D. Deletions cut 1 base from V and 9 bases from J, with 10 bases between. Germline V gene data show CDR1 as SNHLY and CDR2 as FYNNEI. The CDR3 totals 14 residues. The CDR3 coding sequence is TGTGCCAGCAGTGAAGATAGGGTGCGTTCACCCCTCCACTTT. Its translation is CASSEDRVRSPLHF.

The table lists this clonotype with many counts. The CDR3 DNA is TGTGCCAGCAGCACAGGACAGGGATGGACCGGGGAGCTGTTTTTT. Its protein is CASSTGQGWTGELFF. This chain joins TRBV7-8 and TRBJ2-2, with 8 bases matching TRBD1. Per the germline V gene, CDR1 is SGHVS and CDR2 is FQNEAQ. Trimming cost V 5 bases and J 5 bases; bases outside gene matches: 7. This CDR3 has 15 residues.

This clonotype was seen a handful of times. The chain links TRBV5-1 to TRBJ1-1, with TRBD1 matching 9 bases. Trimming at V came to 4 bases and at J to 4 bases, leaving 14 bases not matched to a gene. Per germline, CDR1 SGHRS and CDR2 YFSETQ. CDR3 length: 17 amino acids. CDR3 sequence reads: CASSLRTGEFWVTEAFF. CDR3 nucleotide sequence: TGCGCCAGCAGCCTCCGGACAGGGGAATTTTGGGTCACTGAAGCTTTCTTT.

This chain connects TRBV29-1 to TRBJ2-2; D uncertain. CDR3 length equals 14 residues. CDR1 is SQVTM, CDR2 ANQGSEA, per germline. V lost 7 bases and J 2 bases, leaving 14 bases between the germline ends. CDR3 amino acids: CSAGPGGNTGELFF. The CDR3 coding sequence is TGCAGCGCCGGCCCGGGCGGTAACACCGGGGAGCTGTTTTTT.

This rearrangement joins TRBV6-1 to TRBJ1-6; 9 nucleotides line up with TRBD1. The CDR3 sequence is 15 residues long. Looked up from germline, CDR1 is MNHNS and CDR2 is SASEGT. J gave up 7 bases and V 5 bases, and 6 bases lay outside the gene matches. The DNA of the CDR3 is TGTGCCAGCAGTAGGGGAGGACAGGGGAATTCACCCCTCCACTTT. Amino acids: CASSRGGQGNSPLHF.

This clonotype was recorded at least ten times. This chain connects TRBV5-5 to TRBJ1-5; 7 bases fit TRBD1. The CDR3 extends over 13 amino acids. CDR1 is SGHKS, CDR2 YYEKEE, per germline (reference sequence). Germline trimming cut 2 bases from V and 7 bases from J; bases unmatched to any gene: 3. This chain's CDR3 is CASSLQGYQPQHF. The CDR3 bases are TGTGCCAGCAGCTTACAGGGGTACCAGCCCCAGCATTTT.

This chain connects TRBV4-2 to TRBJ2-1; 12 bases fit TRBD2. This CDR3 is 19 amino acids long. J gave up 0 bases and V 3 bases, and 9 bases lay outside the gene matches. Per germline, CDR1 LGHNA and CDR2 YNFKEQ. CDR3 residues: CASSQTSGGGPSSYNEQFF. The CDR3 coding sequence is TGTGCCAGCAGCCAGACTAGCGGGGGTGGTCCCAGCTCCTACAATGAGCAGTTCTTC.

This clonotype has more than one count but fewer than ten. Mismatch with germline at one junction end may stem from a read error. The rearrangement uses TRBV9 and TRBJ1-1; D is unresolved. CDR1 and CDR2 from the germline V gene are SGDLS and YYNGEE. The CDR3 consists of 13 residues. The CDR3 loop is CASSVEAESRTLF. CDR3 in DNA: TGTGCCAGCAGCGTAGAGGCGGAATCGAGAACTCTCTTT.

The chain links TRBV11-1 to TRBJ2-3, with TRBD2 identical over 15 bases. Trimming at V came to 0 bases and at J to 4 bases, leaving 8 bases not matched to a gene. Germline CDR1 is SGHAT and CDR2 is FQDESV (reference sequence). CDR3 length: 19 amino acids. The CDR3 is CASSLAPGLAGGPADTQYF. The CDR3 DNA sequence: TGTGCCAGCAGCTTAGCGCCAGGACTAGCGGGGGGGCCTGCAGATACGCAGTATTTT.

V gene TRBV15 combines with J gene TRBJ2-3, with D perhaps matching TRBD2 (7 bases). CDR3 length equals 16 residues. Germline lookup yields CDR1 LNHNV and CDR2 YYDKDF (reference sequence). With 5 bases removed from V and 6 bases from J, the gap between germline ends came to 21 bases. The CDR3 is CATSLPRGGLVDTQYF. In DNA, the CDR3 is TGTGCCACCAGCCTACCGAGGGGGGGGCTAGTGGATACGCAGTATTTT.

Many counts were recorded for this clonotype. The V call is TRBV5-4, the J call TRBJ2-4, with D hard to call. CDR1 and CDR2 (germline): SGHNT, YYREEE (reference sequence). Trimming left V 0 bases short and J 2 bases short, with 6 bases between. CDR3 length: 14 amino acids. The CDR3 region is CASSLGGSKNIQYF. In DNA form, the CDR3 reads TGTGCCAGCAGCTTGGGCGGCTCCAAAAACATTCAGTACTTC.

The rearrangement joins TRBV18 to TRBJ2-1, with 10 bases lining up with TRBD2. This CDR3 region has 14 residues. After removal of 6 bases from V and 10 bases from J, the junction contained 9 bases not matched to a gene. The germline gives CDR1 KGHSH, CDR2 LQKENI. CDR3 in DNA: TGTGCCAGCTCTCCGACTAGCGGGCCAGCCGAGCAGTTCTTC. Its protein product is CASSPTSGPAEQFF.

This chain uses TRBV25-1 with TRBJ1-5; D remains unclear. The V and J ends lost 3 bases and 7 bases respectively, with 13 bases between them. The length of the CDR3 is 14 residues. CDR1 is MGHDK and CDR2 is SYGVNS in the germline V gene. The CDR3 nucleotides are TGTGCCAGCAGTGATTCGGCAGTCGGGCAGCCCCAGCATTTT. Its protein product is CASSDSAVGQPQHF.

This clonotype occurred many times. This sequence joins TRBV5-1 and TRBJ2-3; D remains unclear. The germline V gene has CDR1 SGHRS and CDR2 YFSETQ. V lost 2 bases to trimming and J lost 2 bases, with 9 bases between them. The CDR3 is made up of 14 amino acids. The CDR3 spells CASSLTRHTDTQYF. The CDR3 DNA reads as TGCGCCAGCAGCTTAACGAGACACACAGATACGCAGTATTTT.

The CDR3 region is CASSQVGRNQPQHF. CDR3 in DNA: TGTGCCAGCAGCCAAGTAGGCAGAAATCAGCCCCAGCATTTT. The chain recombines TRBV3-1 with TRBJ1-5; no clear D gene. This CDR3 region has 14 residues. Germline CDR1 is LGHDT and CDR2 is YNNKEL (reference sequence). The V and J ends lost 1 base and 4 bases respectively, with 8 bases between them. The whole variable domain, remainder taken from reference TRBV3-1 and TRBJ1-5, is DTAVSQTPKYLVTQMGNDKSIKCEQNLGHDTMYWYKQDSKKFLKIMFSYNNKELIINETVPNRFSPKSPDKAHLNLHINSLELGDSAVYFCASSQVGRNQPQHFGDGTRLSIL.

The chain uses TRBV2 and TRBJ1-4; a weak D match, TRBD1 (6 bases). This CDR3 has 13 amino acids. Germline assignment: CDR1 SNHLY and CDR2 FYNNEI. V lost 4 bases and J lost 8, with 11 bases in between. CDR3 nucleotides: TGTGCCAGCAGTGGGGACATAGGCGAAAAACTGTTTTTT. Residues: CASSGDIGEKLFF.

This clonotype was picked up a small number of times. The chain couples TRBV10-2 to TRBJ2-3; no firm D call. The CDR3 runs 15 residues. Germline V gene sequence: CDR1 WSHSY, CDR2 SAAADI. Trimming left V 3 bases short and J 1 base short, with 11 bases between. CDR3 sequence reads: CASSESGWGTDTQYF. Written as DNA, the CDR3 is TGCGCCAGCAGTGAATCTGGGTGGGGCACAGATACGCAGTATTTT.

This clonotype has just a few counts. The CDR3 is CSARVDGVDGELFF. CDR3 bases: TGCAGTGCTAGAGTAGACGGGGTTGACGGGGAGCTGTTTTTT. V gene TRBV20-1 combines with J gene TRBJ2-2, with a tentative D call TRBD2 (5 bases). Germline V gene data show CDR1 as DFQATT and CDR2 as SNEGSKA (reference sequence). The CDR3 has 14 amino acids. Trimming took 1 base from V and 7 from J, leaving 13 bases between them.

This sequence joins TRBV20-1 and TRBJ2-2, with 9 bases aligning to TRBD2. J was trimmed by 5 bases and V by 0 bases; bases with no gene match: 13. The CDR3 runs to 18 residues. The germline CDR1 and CDR2 sequences are DFQATT and SNEGSKA (reference sequence). CDR3 region: CSARDGGLAGSLTGELFF. DNA of the CDR3: TGCAGTGCTAGAGATGGGGGACTAGCAGGCTCGCTAACCGGGGAGCTGTTTTTT.

This clonotype has just a few counts. V usage is TRBV7-8 and J usage is TRBJ2-1, with TRBD1 matching over 7 bases. V dropped 2 bases and J dropped 3; count of bases not matched to a gene: 7. Germline V CDR1 and CDR2: SGHVS, FQNEAQ. CDR3 length equals 16 residues. For the CDR3, the DNA is TGTGCCAGCAGCTTACGGCGACAGGGATTCTACAATGAGCAGTTCTTC. Protein sequence: CASSLRRQGFYNEQFF. Full variable domain (outside the CDR3, taken from reference TRBV7-8 and TRBJ2-1): GAGVSQSPRYKVAKRGQDVALRCDPISGHVSLFWYQQALGQGPEFLTYFQNEAQLDKSGLPSDRFFAERPEGSVSTLKIQRTQQEDSAVYLCASSLRRQGFYNEQFFGPGTRLTVL.

This clonotype was counted a few times. The chain joins TRBV12-3 or TRBV12-4 to TRBJ2-7; D is unresolved. V was clipped by 2 bases and J by 4 bases, with 9 bases between them. The CDR3 sequence is 13 residues long. CDR3 bases: TGTGCCAGCAGTTTATCCGGAGTTTACGAGCAGTACTTC. It translates to CASSLSGVYEQYF.

This clonotype occurred many times. This chain uses TRBV29-1 with TRBJ2-3, with D perhaps TRBD1 or TRBD2 (5 bases each). Germline lookup yields CDR1 SQVTM and CDR2 ANQGSEA. This CDR3 is 12 amino acids long. Trimming cost V 4 bases and J 6 bases, with 11 bases left between them. Here the CDR3 reads CSVGGSVDTQYF. The CDR3 DNA follows: TGCAGCGTTGGGGGGTCAGTCGATACGCAGTATTTT.

This clonotype has more than one count but fewer than ten. The CDR3 DNA follows: TGTGCCAGTCAAAAGGACAGGCGAACCTACAATGAGCAGTTCTTC. It translates to CASQKDRRTYNEQFF. This chain links TRBV27 with TRBJ2-1; 7 positions match TRBD1. The V and J ends lost 9 bases and 2 bases, in that order; junction bases with no gene match: 10. This CDR3 comprises 15 residues. Germline lookup yields CDR1 MNHEY and CDR2 SMNVEV (reference sequence).

This clonotype was counted ten times or more. V usage is TRBV12-3 or TRBV12-4 and J usage is TRBJ1-1; D perhaps matches TRBD1 (6 bases). Trimming took off 6 bases at V and 6 bases at J, with 11 bases between the two ends. The CDR3 loop spans 12 amino acids. CDR3 coding DNA: TGTGCCAGCAGACGGTCAGGGGCTGAAGCTTTCTTT. Residues: CASRRSGAEAFF.

This clonotype was picked up many times. This chain links TRBV6-1 with TRBJ2-1; tentatively, D is TRBD2 (7 bases). Trimming cost V 7 bases and J 2 bases, with 15 bases left between them. CDR1 MNHNS and CDR2 SASEGT come from the germline V gene. The CDR3 consists of 15 residues. As DNA, the CDR3 is TGTGCCAGCATCCCCCCGGGGGGCGCCTACAATGAGCAGTTCTTC. This sequence encodes CASIPPGGAYNEQFF.

There are many counts of this clonotype. The chain couples TRBV29-1 to TRBJ2-1, with 7 bases fitting TRBD1. After removal of 4 bases from V and 4 bases from J, the junction contained 13 bases not matched to a gene. Germline lookup yields CDR1 SQVTM and CDR2 ANQGSEA. The CDR3 loop spans 16 amino acids. CDR3 DNA: TGCAGCGTTGTTGATGGCAGGGGGTCCTCATACAATGAGCAGTTCTTC. Translating it yields CSVVDGRGSSYNEQFF.

This clonotype was picked up a small number of times. The chain recombines TRBV29-1 with TRBJ2-6, with 13 bases lining up with TRBD2. Trimming at V came to 5 bases and at J to 0 bases, leaving 4 bases not matched to a gene. Germline V gene sequence: CDR1 SQVTM, CDR2 ANQGSEA. The CDR3 covers 17 residues. The CDR3 DNA follows: TGCAGCGTTAAATGGACTAGCGGGAGCTCTGGGGCCAACGTCCTGACTTTC. Residues: CSVKWTSGSSGANVLTF.

The rearrangement uses TRBV5-1 and TRBJ2-3; D is undetermined. The CDR3 runs 14 residues. Germline assignment: CDR1 SGHRS and CDR2 YFSETQ. Trimming pared 0 bases from V and 7 bases from J, leaving 12 bases between. The CDR3 sequence: CASSLAQQTHTQYF. Here the CDR3 DNA reads TGCGCCAGCAGCTTGGCCCAGCAGACACATACGCAGTATTTT.

This sequence joins TRBV4-2 and TRBJ2-7; D is ambiguous. V gave up 1 base and J gave up 2 bases, with 3 bases separating them. Germline V gives CDR1 LGHNA, CDR2 YNFKEQ. The CDR3 is 12 amino acids. The CDR3 loop reads CASSQGPYEQYV. CDR3 bases: TGTGCCAGCAGCCAAGGGCCCTACGAGCAGTACGTC.